Listed here is a single TCR beta chain. The antigen remains unidentified. The data were obtained in a study of cytomegalovirus exposure and HLA in healthy donors. Study background: Membership in the Caucasian-associated ancestry cluster was found for around four fifths of approximately 380 genotyped donors. General observations from the study: Being productive about 87% or about 30% of the time was typical of most TCR beta V segments in an earlier analysis. There were approximately 150 TCR beta chains listed as cytomegalovirus-associated. After further analysis at a later stage, 16,951 TCR beta sequences were associated with HLA alleles at 0.05 false discovery rate.

V lost 1 base to trimming and J lost 4 bases, with 11 bases between them. The CDR3 has 14 amino acids. Germline CDR1 is MGHRA and CDR2 is YSYEKL. 13 Jbeta primers and 60 Vbeta primers were used for the PCR. Some clones are missing from TCRdb's copy, which holds only in-frame ones; the method was immunoSEQ multiplex PCR. The sample includes 150,000 to 200,000 clones. The sequence was collected from a woman aged 18-29 years in good health and CMV-seropositive. The sequenced material came from PBMCs. The chain links TRBV4-1 to TRBJ2-7, with D maybe TRBD1 (6 bases). CDR3 coding DNA: TGCGCCAGCAGCCAAGTGGCAACAGGGTACGAGCAGTACTTC. Residues: CASSQVATGYEQYF.